This TCR beta chain was identified in a study of CD8+CD57+ T cells in acquired aplastic anemia. Study summary: The mean DNA yield obtained from sorted CD4+ and CD8+ cells came to around 3 ug.

Genomic DNA was employed as the template in profiling TCR beta VDJ and CDR3. TCRdb re-analysed the reads in MiXCR, keeping a single row per CDR3 protein. The sample has a few hundred thousand distinct CDR3 sequences, 55% to 75% seen once. The CDR3 sequence is 18 residues long. CDR1 is DFQATT and CDR2 is SNEGSKA in the germline V gene (reference sequence). V was pared by 7 bases and J by 3 bases, with 16 bases of the junction left unmatched. This chain uses TRBV20-1 with TRBJ2-7; 15 positions match TRBD2. Material: sorted CD4+, CD8+, or CD8+CD57+ T cells (not recorded which) from PBMCs. This clonotype originated in a human donor in good health, serving as a control. As DNA, the CDR3 is TGCAGTGGGGGAGATGGACTAGCGGGGGGGCCGGCCTACTACGAGCAGTACTTC. Its protein is CSGGDGLAGGPAYYEQYF.